This T cell receptor (beta chain) comes out of a study of cytomegalovirus exposure and HLA in healthy donors. Study-wide results and limits: One later analysis, an examination of the approximately 130 validation repertoires, found that first-cohort TCR clusters tended to co-occur in them. Whilst most TCR sequences proved rare, a subset of public TCRs occurred across many donors. There were about 160 TCR beta chains listed as cytomegalovirus-associated.

There are a few counts of this clone. Its target is unknown. V dropped 4 bases and J dropped 3 bases, with 14 bases sitting between them. The germline gives CDR1 MNHEY, CDR2 SVGAGI. This CDR3 spans 15 amino acids. Measured with immunoSEQ multiplex PCR; TCRdb has only the in-frame clones, and not every one. The repertoire has 220,000 or so clones, 65% to 85% of them found once; the top ten carry roughly an eighth. This clonotype originated in a woman younger than 45 in good health and CMV-seropositive. This chain joins TRBV6-5 and TRBJ2-3; D possibly corresponds to TRBD1 (6 bases). The specimen was PBMCs. The CDR3, as DNA: TGTGCCAGCAGTTTAAGGACAGCACAGACAGATACGCAGTATTTT. Protein sequence: CASSLRTAQTDTQYF.